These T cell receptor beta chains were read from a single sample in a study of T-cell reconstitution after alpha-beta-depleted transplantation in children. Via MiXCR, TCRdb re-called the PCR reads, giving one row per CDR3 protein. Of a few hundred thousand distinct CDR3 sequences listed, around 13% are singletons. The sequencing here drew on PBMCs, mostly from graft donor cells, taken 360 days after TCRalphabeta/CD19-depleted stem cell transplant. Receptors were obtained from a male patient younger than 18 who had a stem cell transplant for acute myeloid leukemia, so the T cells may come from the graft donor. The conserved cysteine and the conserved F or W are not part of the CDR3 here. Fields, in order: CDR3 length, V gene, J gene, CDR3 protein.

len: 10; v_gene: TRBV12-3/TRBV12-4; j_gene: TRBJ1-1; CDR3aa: ASSPTNTEAF
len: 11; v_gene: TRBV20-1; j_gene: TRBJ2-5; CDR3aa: SASPGQEETQY
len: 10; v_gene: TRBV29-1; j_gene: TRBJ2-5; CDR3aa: SVEGQTETQY
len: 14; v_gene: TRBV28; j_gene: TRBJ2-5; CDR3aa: ASSPEMRGWYETQY
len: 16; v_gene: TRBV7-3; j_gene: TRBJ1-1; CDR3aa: ASSLSGTGGGRFGEAF
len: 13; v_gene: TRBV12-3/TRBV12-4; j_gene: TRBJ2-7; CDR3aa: ASSLAIIPGDEQY
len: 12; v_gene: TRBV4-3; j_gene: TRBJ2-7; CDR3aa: ASSQQLSSYEQY
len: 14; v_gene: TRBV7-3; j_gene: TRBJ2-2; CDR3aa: ASSAIAAMNTGELF
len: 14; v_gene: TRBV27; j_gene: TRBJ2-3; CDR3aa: ASSLWGTSGTDTQY
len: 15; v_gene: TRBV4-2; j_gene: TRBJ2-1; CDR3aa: ASSQEPGRGQVNEQF
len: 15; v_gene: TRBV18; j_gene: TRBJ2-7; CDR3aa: ASSPRRDGGTYYEQY
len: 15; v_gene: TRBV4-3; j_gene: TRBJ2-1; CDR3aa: ASSQDRDSAKRNEQF
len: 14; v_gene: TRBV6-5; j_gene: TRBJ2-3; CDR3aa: ASSSTSGRASDTQY
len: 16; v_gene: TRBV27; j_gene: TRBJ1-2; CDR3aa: ASRSSPRDRGLNYGYT
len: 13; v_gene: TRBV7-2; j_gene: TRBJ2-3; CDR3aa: ASSFDRGRTDTQY
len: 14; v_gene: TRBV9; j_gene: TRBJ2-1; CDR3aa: ASSVDLLAGTNEQF
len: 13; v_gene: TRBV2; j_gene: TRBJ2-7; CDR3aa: ASSQPGLAGLEQY
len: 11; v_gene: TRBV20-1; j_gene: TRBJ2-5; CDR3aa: SARRQFQETQY
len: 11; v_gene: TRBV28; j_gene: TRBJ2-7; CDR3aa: ASSLTSGPKQY
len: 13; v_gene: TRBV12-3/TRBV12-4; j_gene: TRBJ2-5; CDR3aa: ASSTTGVKVETQY
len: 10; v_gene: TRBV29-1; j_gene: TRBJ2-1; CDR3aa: SGTVSYNEQF
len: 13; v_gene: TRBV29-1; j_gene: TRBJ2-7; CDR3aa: SVGRLAAGTNEQY
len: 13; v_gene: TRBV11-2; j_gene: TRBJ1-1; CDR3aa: ASSLWTGPNTEAF
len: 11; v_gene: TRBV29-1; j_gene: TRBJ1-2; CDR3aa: SVDPDRGLGYT
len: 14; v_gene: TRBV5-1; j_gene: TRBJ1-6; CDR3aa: ASSLDRGIGGSPLH
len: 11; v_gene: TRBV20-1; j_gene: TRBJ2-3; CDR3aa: SAKLELPDTQY
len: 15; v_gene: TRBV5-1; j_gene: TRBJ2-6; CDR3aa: ASLQEGGSAGANVLT
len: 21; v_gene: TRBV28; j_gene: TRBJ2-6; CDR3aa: ASSLWGGTGPGLANSGANVLT
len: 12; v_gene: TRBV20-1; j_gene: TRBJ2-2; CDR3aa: SAPQRTNTGELF
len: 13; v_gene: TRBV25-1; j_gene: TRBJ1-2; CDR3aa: ASSSGTGIYYGYT
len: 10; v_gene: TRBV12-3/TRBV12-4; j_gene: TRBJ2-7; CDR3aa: ASSFGPYEQY
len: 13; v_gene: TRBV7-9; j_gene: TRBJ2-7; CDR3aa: ASSLEGLAVYEQY
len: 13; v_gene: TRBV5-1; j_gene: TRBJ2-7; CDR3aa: ASSLLTSGLGEQY
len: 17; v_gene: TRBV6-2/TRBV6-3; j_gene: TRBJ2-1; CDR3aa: ASRGVPGLAGGITNEQF
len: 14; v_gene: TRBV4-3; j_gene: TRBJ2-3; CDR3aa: ASSQDPAGGADTQY
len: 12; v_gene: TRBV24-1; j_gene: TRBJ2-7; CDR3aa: ATSPGQSTYEQY
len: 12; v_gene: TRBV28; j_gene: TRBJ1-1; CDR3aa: ASSQRRGHTEAF
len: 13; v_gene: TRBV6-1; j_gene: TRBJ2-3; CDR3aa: ASTPRAGVYDTQY
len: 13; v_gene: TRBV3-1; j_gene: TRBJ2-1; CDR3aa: ASSPRLAGRDEQF
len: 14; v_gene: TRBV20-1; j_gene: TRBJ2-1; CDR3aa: SAQRTSGGSYNEQF
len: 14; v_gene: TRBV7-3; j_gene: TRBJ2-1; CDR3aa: ASSLRGLLSYNEQF
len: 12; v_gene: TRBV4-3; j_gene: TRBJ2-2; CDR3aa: ASSQKFGGGELF
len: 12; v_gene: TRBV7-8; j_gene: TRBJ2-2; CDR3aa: ASSLVTIHGELF
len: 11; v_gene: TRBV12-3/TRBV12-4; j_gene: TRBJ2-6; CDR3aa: ASRSDGANVLT
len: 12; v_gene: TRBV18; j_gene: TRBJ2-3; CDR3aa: ASRDLARQIAQY
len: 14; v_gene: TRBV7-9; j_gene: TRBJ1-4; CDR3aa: ASSLRAGGDDEKLF
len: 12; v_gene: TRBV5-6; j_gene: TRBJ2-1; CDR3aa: ASRPGLGREEQF
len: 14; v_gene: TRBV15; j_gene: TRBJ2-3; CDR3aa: ATSRGTSLFTDTQY
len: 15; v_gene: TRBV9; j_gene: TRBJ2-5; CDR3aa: ASSVPRGTGRRGTQY
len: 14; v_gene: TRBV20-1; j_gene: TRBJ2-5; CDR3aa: SARGAPSGFQETQY
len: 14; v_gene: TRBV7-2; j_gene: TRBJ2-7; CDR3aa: ASSLGGGSSSYEQY
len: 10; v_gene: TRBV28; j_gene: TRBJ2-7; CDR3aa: ASSWRHPEQY
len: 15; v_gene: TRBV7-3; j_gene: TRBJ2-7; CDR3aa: ASSLSPTQQGSYEQY
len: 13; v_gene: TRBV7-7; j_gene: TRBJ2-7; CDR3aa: ASSPLREIGHEQY
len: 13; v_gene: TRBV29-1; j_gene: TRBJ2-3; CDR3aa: SVDGRRPSTDTQY
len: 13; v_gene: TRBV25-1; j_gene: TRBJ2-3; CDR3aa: ASSITSGRAITQY
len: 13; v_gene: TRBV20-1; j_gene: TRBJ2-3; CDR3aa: SADPRGGSTDTQY
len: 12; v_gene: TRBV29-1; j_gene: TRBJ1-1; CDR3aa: SVEVPLLNTEAF
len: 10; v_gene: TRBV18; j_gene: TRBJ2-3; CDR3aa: ASSRWADTQY
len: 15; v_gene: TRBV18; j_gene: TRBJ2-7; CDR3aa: ASSQVQGSGSSYEQY